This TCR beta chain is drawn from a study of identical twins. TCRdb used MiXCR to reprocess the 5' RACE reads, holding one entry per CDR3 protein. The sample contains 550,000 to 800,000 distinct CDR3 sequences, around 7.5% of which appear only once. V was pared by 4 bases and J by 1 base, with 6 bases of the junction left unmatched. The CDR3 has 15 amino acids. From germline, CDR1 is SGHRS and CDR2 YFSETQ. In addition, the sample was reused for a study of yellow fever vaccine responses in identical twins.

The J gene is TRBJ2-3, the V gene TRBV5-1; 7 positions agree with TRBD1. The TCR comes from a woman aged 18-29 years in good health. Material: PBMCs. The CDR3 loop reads CASSTRTGGTDTQYF. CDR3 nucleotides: TGCGCCAGCAGCACGAGGACAGGCGGCACAGATACGCAGTATTTT. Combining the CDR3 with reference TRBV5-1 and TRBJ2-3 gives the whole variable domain KAGVTQTPRYLIKTRGQQVTLSCSPISGHRSVSWYQQTPGQGLQFLFEYFSETQRNKGNFPGRFSGRQFSNSRSEMNVSTLELGDSALYLCASSTRTGGTDTQYFGPGTRLTVL.